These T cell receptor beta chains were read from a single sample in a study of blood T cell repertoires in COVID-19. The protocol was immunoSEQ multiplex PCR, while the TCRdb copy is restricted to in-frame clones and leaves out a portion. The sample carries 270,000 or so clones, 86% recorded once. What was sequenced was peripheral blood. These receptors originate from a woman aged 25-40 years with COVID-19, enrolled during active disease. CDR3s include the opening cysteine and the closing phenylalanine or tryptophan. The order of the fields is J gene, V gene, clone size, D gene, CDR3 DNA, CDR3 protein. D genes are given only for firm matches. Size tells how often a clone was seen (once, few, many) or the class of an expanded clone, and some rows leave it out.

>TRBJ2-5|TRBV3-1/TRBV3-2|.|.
TGTGCCAGCAGCCAAGGGGGGACGGGGGTTAGGACCCAGTACTTC
CASSQGGTGVRTQYF
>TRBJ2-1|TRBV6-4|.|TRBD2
TGTGCCACGGGGGACCCGGGGGGGTTCTACAATGAGCAGTTCTTC
CATGDPGGFYNEQFF
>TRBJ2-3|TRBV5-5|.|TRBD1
TGTGCCAGCAGCTTGCCTACAGGGGGCGCATCAGATACGCAGTATTTT
CASSLPTGGASDTQYF
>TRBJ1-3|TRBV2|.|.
TGTGCCAGCGTTTCGGGGTTGGCTGGAAACACCATATATTTT
CASVSGLAGNTIYF
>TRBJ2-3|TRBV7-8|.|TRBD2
TGTGCCAGCAGCTTAGCGCGTGTAGCGGGGAGTAGAGATACGCAGTATTTT
CASSLARVAGSRDTQYF
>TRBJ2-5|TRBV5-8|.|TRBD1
TGTGCCAGCAGCCCTGACCGGGACAGGGGACTCTTGACCCAGTACTTC
CASSPDRDRGLLTQYF
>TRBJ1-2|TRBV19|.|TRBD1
TGTGCCAGTCGATGGGGGACAGGGGACTATGGCTACACCTTC
CASRWGTGDYGYTF
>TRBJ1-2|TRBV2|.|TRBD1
TGTGCCAGCACCAAGACCCATCCGGGACAGGGGGCTGGCTACACCTTC
CASTKTHPGQGAGYTF
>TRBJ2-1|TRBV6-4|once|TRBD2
TGTGCCAGCAGTGACGCGGGGGGGGTAAATGAGCAGTTCTTC
CASSDAGGVNEQFF
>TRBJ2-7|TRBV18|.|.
TGTGCCAGCTCACCTTCGGAGGCAATGGCCGAGCAGTACTTC
CASSPSEAMAEQYF
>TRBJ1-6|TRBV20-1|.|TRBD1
TGCAGTGCTAGTGAAGGGGGCATTTCACCCCTCCACTTT
CSASEGGISPLHF
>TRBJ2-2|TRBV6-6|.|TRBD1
TGTGCCAGCAGGCGAAACAGGGGGCGAAGTTGGATAGGGGAGCTGTTTTTT
CASRRNRGRSWIGELFF
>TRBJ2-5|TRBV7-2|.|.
TGTGCCAGCAGCATCGCTTCTTATCGGGAGACCCAGTACTTC
CASSIASYRETQYF
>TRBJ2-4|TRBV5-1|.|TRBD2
TGCGCCAGCAGCTTGGAGCGGCGGGGGGAAAACATTCAGTACTTC
CASSLERRGENIQYF
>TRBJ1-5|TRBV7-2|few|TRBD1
TGTGCCAGCAGCGGCCAGGGGGCGATGGGTCAGCCCCAGCATTTT
CASSGQGAMGQPQHF
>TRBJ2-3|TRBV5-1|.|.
TGCGCCAGCAGAGCGGGCTCCGGGATAGATACGCAGTATTTT
CASRAGSGIDTQYF
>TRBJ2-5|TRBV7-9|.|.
TGTGCCAGCAGCTTAGAGAGGACAGCCCAAGAGACCCAGTACTTC
CASSLERTAQETQYF
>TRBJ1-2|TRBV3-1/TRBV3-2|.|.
TGTGCCAGCAGCCATCCAGGGGACGGCTATGGCTACACCTTC
CASSHPGDGYGYTF
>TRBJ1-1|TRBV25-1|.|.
TGTGCCAGCAGTTTGACAGGCACCACTGAAGCTTTCTTT
CASSLTGTTEAFF
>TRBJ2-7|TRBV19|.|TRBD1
TGTGCCAGTAGTCCGCGACAGGGATTGGCATACGAGCAGTACTTC
CASSPRQGLAYEQYF
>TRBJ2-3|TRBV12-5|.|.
TGTGCTAGTGGTCGATCCTCGGCAGATACGCAGTATTTT
CASGRSSADTQYF
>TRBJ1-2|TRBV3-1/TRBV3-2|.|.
TGTGCCAGCAGCCCAAGGGAGGGAGTGGGATACTATGGCTACACCTTC
CASSPREGVGYYGYTF
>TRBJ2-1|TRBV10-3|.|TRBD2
TGTGCCCTACGAGTAGGCGGGGGGGCCGACAATGAGCAGTTCTTC
CALRVGGGADNEQFF
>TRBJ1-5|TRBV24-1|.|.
TGTGCCACCAGTGATCAGGCGTTCAATCAGCCCCAGCATTTT
CATSDQAFNQPQHF
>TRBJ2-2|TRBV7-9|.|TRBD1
TGTGCCAGCAGTCCCACAGGGGACAGGGAGCTGTTTTTT
CASSPTGDRELFF
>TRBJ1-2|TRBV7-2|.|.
TGTGCCAGCAGCTCGTTTGGACTAGTGGGCTACACCTTC
CASSSFGLVGYTF
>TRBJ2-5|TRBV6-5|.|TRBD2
TGTGCCAGCAGTTATTCGACTAGCGTTGAGACCCAGTACTTC
CASSYSTSVETQYF
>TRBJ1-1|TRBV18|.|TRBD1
TGTGCCAGCGCGTACAGGGGCGGGACTGAAGCTTTCTTT
CASAYRGGTEAFF
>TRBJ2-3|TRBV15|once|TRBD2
TGTGCCACCAGCAGATCACTAGCGGGCACAGATACGCAGTATTTT
CATSRSLAGTDTQYF
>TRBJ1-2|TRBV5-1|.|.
TGCGCCAGCAGCTTGGCTACTCTCAACTATGGCTACACCTTC
CASSLATLNYGYTF
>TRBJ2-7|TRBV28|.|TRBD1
TGTGCCAGCAGTTTCTCCGGGACAGGGGCCTACGAGCAGTACTTC
CASSFSGTGAYEQYF
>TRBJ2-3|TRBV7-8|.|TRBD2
TGTGCCAGCAGCTCCACGCGGGGACGGGAGGGGACAGATACGCAGTATTTT
CASSSTRGREGTDTQYF
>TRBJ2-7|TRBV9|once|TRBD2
TGTGCCAGCAGCGCAGGACTAGCGGGGGGCCACCCCACCAACGAGCAGTACTTC
CASSAGLAGGHPTNEQYF
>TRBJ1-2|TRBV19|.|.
TGTGCCAGTAGTATAGGTGGAACAGGCTATGGCTACACCTTC
CASSIGGTGYGYTF
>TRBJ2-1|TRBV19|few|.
TGTGCCAGTAGTATCAGCCCTAGGGGCCCCCCACACAATGAGCAGTTCTTC
CASSISPRGPPHNEQFF
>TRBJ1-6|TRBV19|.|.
TGTGCCACCCGGACGGAGGGTATCCCGAATTCACCCCTCCACTTT
CATRTEGIPNSPLHF
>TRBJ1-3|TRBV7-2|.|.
TGTGCCAGCAGCTTAGCAGGACAAGTAGGAAACACCATATATTTT
CASSLAGQVGNTIYF
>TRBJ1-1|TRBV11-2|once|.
TGTGCCAGCAGCCCCCTCCTGCGGAACACTGAAGCTTTCTTT
CASSPLLRNTEAFF
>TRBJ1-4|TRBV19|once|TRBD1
TGTGCCAGTAGTCTGATACCGGGACAGGGCGGCGAAAAACTGTTTTTT
CASSLIPGQGGEKLFF
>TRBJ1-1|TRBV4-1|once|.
TGCGCCAGCAGCCCCTCCTCGGGTGTCAACACTGAAGCTTTCTTT
CASSPSSGVNTEAFF
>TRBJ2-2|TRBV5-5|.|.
TGTGCCAGCAGCTTAGGATGGGGCCACACCGGGGAGCTGTTTTTT
CASSLGWGHTGELFF
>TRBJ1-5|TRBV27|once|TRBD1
TGTGCCAGCAGTCCTGGACAGGGGAATCAGCCCCAGCATTTT
CASSPGQGNQPQHF
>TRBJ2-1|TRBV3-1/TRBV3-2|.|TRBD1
TGTGCCAGCAGTCTTCGGAGTGCGGGCAGGGGGCAGAATGAGCAGTTCTTC
CASSLRSAGRGQNEQFF
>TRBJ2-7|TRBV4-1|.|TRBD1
TGCGCCAGCAGCCACACCGGGACAGGCCACTACGAGCAGTACTTC
CASSHTGTGHYEQYF
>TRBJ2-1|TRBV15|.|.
TGTGCCACCAGCAGTCAGAATTACAATGAGCAGTTCTTC
CATSSQNYNEQFF
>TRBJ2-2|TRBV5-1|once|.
TGCGCCAGCAGCCTCCAAACCGGGACACCCGCCGGGGAGCTGTTTTTT
CASSLQTGTPAGELFF
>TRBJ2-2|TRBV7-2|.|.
TGTGCCAGCAGCTTGGAGCGGGCCGGGGAGCTGTTTTTT
CASSLERAGELFF
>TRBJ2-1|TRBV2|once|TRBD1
TGTGCCAGCAGTTCTGGACAGGGGGCTTACAATGAGCAGTTCTTC
CASSSGQGAYNEQFF
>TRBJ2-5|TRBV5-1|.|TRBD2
TGCGCCAGCAGTTCTAGCGGGGGATCTCAAGAGACCCAGTACTTC
CASSSSGGSQETQYF
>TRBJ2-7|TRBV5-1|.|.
TGCGCCAGCAGCTTGGTGGGGGGAAGACAATACGAGCAGTACTTC
CASSLVGGRQYEQYF
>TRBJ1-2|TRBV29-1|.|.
TGCAGCGGTGGCGATACTAACTATGGCTACACCTTC
CSGGDTNYGYTF
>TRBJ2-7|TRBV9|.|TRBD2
TGTGCCAGCAGCCCCGGCCTACTAGCGGGTACCTACGAGCAGTACTTC
CASSPGLLAGTYEQYF